This passage covers 13 T cell receptor beta chains from one sample sequenced in a study of T cell responses to AZD1222 COVID-19 vaccine. Libraries were prepared by immunoSEQ multiplex PCR; TCRdb keeps only in-frame clonotypes and omits some of them. The table lists under 150,000 clones, about 85% of them singletons. The starting material was peripheral blood, obtained on day 0 of AZD1222 vaccination. These receptors all stem from an adult in good health.

A word on this clone: This CDR3 is also generated by other DNA sequences in the sample. V gene TRBV28 combines with J gene TRBJ2-7; the D call may be TRBD1 or TRBD2 (5 bases each). V shed 3 bases and J shed 3 bases, with 9 bases lying between them. CDR1 and CDR2 (germline): MDHEN, SYDVKM. CDR3 length: 13 residues. The CDR3 sequence is CASSLGPGYEQYF. CDR3 sequence (DNA): TGTGCCAGCAGTTTGGGACCGGGCTACGAGCAGTACTTC.

The chain uses TRBV20-1 and TRBJ2-1; TRBD2 agrees at 9 bases. V dropped 8 bases and J dropped 11; count of bases not matched to a gene: 4. Germline V gene lookup returns CDR1 DFQATT and CDR2 SNEGSKA (reference sequence). CDR3 length: 10 amino acids. The CDR3 bases are TGCAGTCTAGCGGGACCACAGCAGTTCTTC. It translates to CSLAGPQQFF.

This clone was seen more than once but under ten times. The chain uses TRBV6-5 and TRBJ2-7; D possibly corresponds to TRBD1 (6 bases). Looked up from germline, CDR1 is MNHEY and CDR2 is SVGAGI. This CDR3 comprises 12 residues. V shed 5 bases and J shed 7 bases, with 12 bases lying between them. The CDR3 DNA follows: TGTGCCAGCAGTACAGGGTCGGGGGAGCAGTACTTC. As protein: CASSTGSGEQYF.

This chain connects TRBV5-1 to TRBJ2-5, with D unclear. This CDR3 comprises 12 residues. The V gene lost 4 bases and the J gene lost 3 bases, with 7 bases spanning the gap. In germline, CDR1 is SGHRS, CDR2 YFSETQ. This CDR3 is CASSQGKETQYF. The DNA of the CDR3 is TGCGCCAGCAGCCAAGGGAAAGAGACCCAGTACTTC.

The DNA of the CDR3 is TGTGCCACGGAGGACAGGGGGCGCCGGAACAATCAGCCCCAGCATTTT. Its protein product is CATEDRGRRNNQPQHF. V and J are TRBV6-6 and TRBJ1-5; 11 nucleotides match TRBD1. V lost 10 bases to trimming and J lost 3 bases; unmatched junction nucleotides: 11. Germline assignment: CDR1 MNHNY and CDR2 SVGAGI (reference sequence). CDR3 length: 16 amino acids.

This chain connects TRBV30 to TRBJ1-5; TRBD1 is a possible D gene (5 bases). The CDR3 is made up of 13 amino acids. Germline loops: CDR1 GTSNPN, CDR2 SVGIG (reference sequence). V shed 5 bases and J shed 5 bases, with 13 bases lying between them. CDR3 protein: CAWSDGGDQPQHF. In DNA form, the CDR3 reads TGTGCCTGGTCCGACGGGGGGGATCAGCCCCAGCATTTT.

This clone was seen only once. The chain recombines TRBV4-2 with TRBJ2-1; 7 bases are shared with TRBD1. Trimming at V came to 1 base and at J to 1 base, leaving 7 bases not matched to a gene. Germline CDR1 reads LGHNA; CDR2 reads YNFKEQ. This CDR3 region has 17 residues. The CDR3 spells CASSQVSGGASYNEQFF. Written as DNA, the CDR3 is TGTGCCAGCAGCCAAGTCTCAGGGGGAGCGTCCTACAATGAGCAGTTCTTC.

The chain uses TRBV4-2 and TRBJ2-1; 11 bases are shared with TRBD2. Germline CDR1 and CDR2: LGHNA and YNFKEQ. V lost 4 bases and J lost 8; bases outside the gene matches: 7. This CDR3 is 15 amino acids long. The CDR3 sequence is CASSPRTSGFDEQFF. The CDR3 coding sequence is TGTGCCAGCAGCCCGAGGACTAGCGGGTTTGATGAGCAGTTCTTC.

This clone has just a few counts. The chain combines TRBV18 with TRBJ2-3; TRBD1 matches at 9 bases. The germline V gene has CDR1 KGHSH and CDR2 LQKENI. The CDR3 consists of 15 residues. Losses at the gene ends were 6 bases for V and 2 bases for J; bases not matched to a gene: 6. The CDR3 region has the DNA TGTGCCAGCTCTTTCGGACAGGGGATCACAGATACGCAGTATTTT. It yields the protein CASSFGQGITDTQYF.

The sample holds one count of this clone. V gene TRBV25-1 combines with J gene TRBJ1-2; D gene ambiguous. Trimming cost V 3 bases and J 0 bases, with 5 bases left between them. Germline CDR1 is MGHDK and CDR2 is SYGVNS. The CDR3 is 13 amino acids. The CDR3 DNA is TGTGCCAGCAGTGACTTGGCTAACTATGGCTACACCTTC. Translating gives CASSDLANYGYTF.

This chain's CDR3 is CASSLDLAGGRAQYF. CDR3 DNA: TGTGCCAGCAGCCTTGATCTAGCGGGAGGCAGGGCCCAGTACTTC. V gene TRBV3-1 (or the pseudogene TRBV3-2) combines with J gene TRBJ2-5; 11 positions match TRBD2. The CDR3 contains 15 residues. V lost 4 bases, J lost 9 bases, and 10 bases stayed unmatched. Looked up from germline, CDR1 is LGHDT and CDR2 is YNNKEL (reference sequence).

V is TRBV19 and J is TRBJ2-2, with a tentative D call TRBD2 (5 bases). Between the trimmed V and J ends, which lost 4 bases and 3 bases, there was a span of 12 bases. Germline V gives CDR1 LNHDA, CDR2 SQIVND (reference sequence). The CDR3 is made up of 15 amino acids. The DNA of the CDR3 is TGTGCCAGTAGTAAATCGGGGTCGGACACCGGGGAGCTGTTTTTT. Its protein is CASSKSGSDTGELFF.

The chain combines TRBV29-1 with TRBJ1-4; 12 bases are a match to TRBD1. V lost 7 bases and J lost 0; bases outside the gene matches: 6. Looked up from germline, CDR1 is SQVTM and CDR2 is ANQGSEA. This CDR3 is built from 16 residues. CDR3 sequence: CSALGQGAATNEKLFF. For the CDR3, the DNA is TGCAGCGCCCTGGGACAGGGGGCTGCAACTAATGAAAAACTGTTTTTT.